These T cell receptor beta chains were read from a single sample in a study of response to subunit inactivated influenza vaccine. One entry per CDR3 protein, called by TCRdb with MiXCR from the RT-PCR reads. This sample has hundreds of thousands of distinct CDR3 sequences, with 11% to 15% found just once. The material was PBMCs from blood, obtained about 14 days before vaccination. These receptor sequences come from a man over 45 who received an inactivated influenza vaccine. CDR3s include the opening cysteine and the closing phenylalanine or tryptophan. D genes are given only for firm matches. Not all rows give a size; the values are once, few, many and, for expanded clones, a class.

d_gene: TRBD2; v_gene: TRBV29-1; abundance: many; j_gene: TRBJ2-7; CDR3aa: CSVEDLGSGSGSPYEQYF; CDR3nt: TGCAGCGTTGAAGATCTTGGTAGCGGGAGCGGGTCTCCCTACGAGCAGTACTTC
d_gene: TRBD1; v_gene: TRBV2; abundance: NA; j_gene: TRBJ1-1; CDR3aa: CASSDRGTGKSEAFF; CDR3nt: TGTGCCAGCAGTGACCGCGGGACAGGGAAGTCTGAAGCTTTCTTT
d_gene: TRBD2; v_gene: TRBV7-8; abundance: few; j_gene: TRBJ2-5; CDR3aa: CASNRGGPGETQYF; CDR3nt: TGTGCCAGCAACCGGGGGGGGCCGGGAGAGACCCAGTACTTC
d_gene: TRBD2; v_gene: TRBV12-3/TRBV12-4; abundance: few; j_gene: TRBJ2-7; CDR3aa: CASSLEAGGFYEQYF; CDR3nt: TGTGCCAGCAGTTTAGAAGCGGGAGGGTTCTACGAGCAGTACTTC
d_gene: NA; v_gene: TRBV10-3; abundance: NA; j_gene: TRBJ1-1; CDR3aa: CAISESPSSTEAFF; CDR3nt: TGTGCCATCAGTGAGTCTCCCAGTTCCACTGAAGCTTTCTTT
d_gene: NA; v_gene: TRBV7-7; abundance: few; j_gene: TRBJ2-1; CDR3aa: CASSEGRSHNEQFF; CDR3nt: TGTGCCAGCAGCGAGGGGAGGTCCCACAATGAGCAGTTCTTC
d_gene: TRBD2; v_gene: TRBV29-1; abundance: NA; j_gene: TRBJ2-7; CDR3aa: CSVRGTRNEQYF; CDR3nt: TGCAGCGTTCGAGGGACTAGAAACGAGCAGTACTTC
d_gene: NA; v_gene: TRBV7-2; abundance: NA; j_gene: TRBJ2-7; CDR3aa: CASSLNLGGYEQYF; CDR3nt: TGTGCCAGCAGCTTAAATTTGGGTGGCTACGAGCAGTACTTC
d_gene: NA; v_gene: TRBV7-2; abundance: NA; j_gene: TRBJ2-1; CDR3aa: CASSLEVSHGEQFF; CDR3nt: TGTGCCAGCAGCTTAGAAGTCAGCCACGGTGAGCAGTTCTTC
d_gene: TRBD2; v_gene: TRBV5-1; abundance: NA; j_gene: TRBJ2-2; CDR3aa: CASSLPLLAGATNTGELFF; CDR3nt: TGCGCCAGCAGCTTACCCTTACTAGCGGGAGCAACGAACACCGGGGAGCTGTTTTTT
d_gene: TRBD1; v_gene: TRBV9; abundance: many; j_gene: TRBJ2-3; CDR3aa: CASSPPGQGTDTQYF; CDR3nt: TGTGCCAGCAGCCCACCGGGACAGGGCACAGATACGCAGTATTTT
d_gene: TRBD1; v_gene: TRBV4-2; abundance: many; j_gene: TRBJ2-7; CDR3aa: CASSQDPTGEYEQYF; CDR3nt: TGTGCCAGCAGCCAAGATCCAACAGGGGAATACGAGCAGTACTTC
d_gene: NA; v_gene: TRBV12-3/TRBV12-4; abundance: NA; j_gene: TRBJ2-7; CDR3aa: CASRGLSAMTDSYEQYF; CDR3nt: TGTGCCAGCAGGGGACTCTCTGCGATGACAGACTCCTACGAGCAGTACTTC
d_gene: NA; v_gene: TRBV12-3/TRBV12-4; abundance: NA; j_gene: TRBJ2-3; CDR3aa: CASSLRGGVDPDTQYF; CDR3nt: TGTGCCAGCAGTCTCAGGGGGGGTGTCGATCCAGATACGCAGTATTTT
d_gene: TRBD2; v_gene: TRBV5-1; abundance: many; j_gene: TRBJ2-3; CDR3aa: CASSFRTSSYTDTQYF; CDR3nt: TGCGCCAGCAGCTTTAGGACTAGCAGTTACACAGATACGCAGTATTTT
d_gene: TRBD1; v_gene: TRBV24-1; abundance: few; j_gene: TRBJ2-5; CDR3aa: CATSDWGTAKKETQYF; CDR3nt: TGTGCCACCAGTGATTGGGGGACAGCAAAAAAAGAGACCCAGTACTTC
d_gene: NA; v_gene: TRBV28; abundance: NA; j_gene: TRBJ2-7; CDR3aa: CASSLPSGLEQYF; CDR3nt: TGTGCCAGCAGTTTACCCTCAGGGTTGGAGCAGTACTTC
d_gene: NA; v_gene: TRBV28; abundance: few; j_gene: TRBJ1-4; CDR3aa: CASSFPLRGEKLFF; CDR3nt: TGTGCCAGCAGTTTCCCCCTAAGGGGTGAAAAACTGTTTTTT
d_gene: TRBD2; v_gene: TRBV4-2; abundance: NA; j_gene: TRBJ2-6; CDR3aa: CASSHLRLADSGANVLTF; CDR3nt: TGTGCCAGCAGCCACCTGCGACTAGCGGACTCTGGGGCCAACGTCCTGACTTTC